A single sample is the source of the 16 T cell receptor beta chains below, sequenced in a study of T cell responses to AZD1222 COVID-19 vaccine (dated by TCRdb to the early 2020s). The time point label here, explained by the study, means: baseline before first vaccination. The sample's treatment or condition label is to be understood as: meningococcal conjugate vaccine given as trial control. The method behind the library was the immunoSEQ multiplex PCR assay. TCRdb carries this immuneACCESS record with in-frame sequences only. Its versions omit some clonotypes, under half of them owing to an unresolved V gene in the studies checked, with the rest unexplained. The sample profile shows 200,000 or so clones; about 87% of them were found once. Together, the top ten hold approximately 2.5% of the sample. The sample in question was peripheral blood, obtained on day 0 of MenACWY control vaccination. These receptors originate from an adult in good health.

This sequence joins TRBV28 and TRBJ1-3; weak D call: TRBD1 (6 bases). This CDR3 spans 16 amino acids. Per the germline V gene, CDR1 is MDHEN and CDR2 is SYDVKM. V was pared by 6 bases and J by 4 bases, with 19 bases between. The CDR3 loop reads CASSIIPGHRGNTIYF. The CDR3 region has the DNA TGTGCCAGCAGCATAATACCGGGACACCGGGGAAACACCATATATTTT.

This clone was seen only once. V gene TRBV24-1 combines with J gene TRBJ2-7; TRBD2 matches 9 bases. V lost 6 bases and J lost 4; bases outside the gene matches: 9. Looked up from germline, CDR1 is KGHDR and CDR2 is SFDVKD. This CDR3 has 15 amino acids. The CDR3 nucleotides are TGTGCCACCAGTAGTATCGCTAGCGGGGATTACGAGCAGTACTTC. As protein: CATSSIASGDYEQYF.

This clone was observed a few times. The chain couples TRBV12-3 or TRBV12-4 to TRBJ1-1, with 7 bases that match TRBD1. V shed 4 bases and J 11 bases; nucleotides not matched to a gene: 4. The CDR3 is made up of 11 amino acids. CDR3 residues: CASSSQGGAFF. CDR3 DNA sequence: TGTGCCAGCAGTTCCCAGGGGGGTGCTTTCTTT.

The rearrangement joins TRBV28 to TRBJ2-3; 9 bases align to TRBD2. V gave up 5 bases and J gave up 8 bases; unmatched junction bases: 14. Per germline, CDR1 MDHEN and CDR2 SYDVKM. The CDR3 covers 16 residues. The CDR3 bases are TGTGCCAGCAGTACTACCCTTCTAGCGGGGTTGGGTACGCAGTATTTT. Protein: CASSTTLLAGLGTQYF.

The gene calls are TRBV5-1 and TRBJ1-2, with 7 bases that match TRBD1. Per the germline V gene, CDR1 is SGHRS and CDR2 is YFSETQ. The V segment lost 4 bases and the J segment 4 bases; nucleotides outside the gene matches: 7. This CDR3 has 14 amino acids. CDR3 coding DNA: TGCGCCAGCAGCCTACACCGGGACAGCTATGGCTACACCTTC. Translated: CASSLHRDSYGYTF. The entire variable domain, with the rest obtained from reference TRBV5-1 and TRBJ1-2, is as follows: KAGVTQTPRYLIKTRGQQVTLSCSPISGHRSVSWYQQTPGQGLQFLFEYFSETQRNKGNFPGRFSGRQFSNSRSEMNVSTLELGDSALYLCASSLHRDSYGYTFGSGTRLTVV.

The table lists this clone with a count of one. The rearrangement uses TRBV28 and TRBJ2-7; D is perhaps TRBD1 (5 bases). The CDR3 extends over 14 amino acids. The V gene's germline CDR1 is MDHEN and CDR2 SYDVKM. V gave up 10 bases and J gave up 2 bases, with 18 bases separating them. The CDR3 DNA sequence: TGTGCCACAGGGCTAACCAGGGATACCTACGAGCAGTACTTC. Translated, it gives CATGLTRDTYEQYF. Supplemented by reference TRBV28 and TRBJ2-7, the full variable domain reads DVKVTQSSRYLVKRTGEKVFLECVQDMDHENMFWYRQDPGLGLRLIYFSYDVKMKEKGDIPEGYSVSREKKERFSLILESASTNQTSMYLCATGLTRDTYEQYFGPGTRLTVT.

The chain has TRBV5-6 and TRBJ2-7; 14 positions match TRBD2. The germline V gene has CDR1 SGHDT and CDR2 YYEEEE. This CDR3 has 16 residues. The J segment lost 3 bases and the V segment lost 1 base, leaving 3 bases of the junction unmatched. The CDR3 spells CASSLRTSGRIYEQYF. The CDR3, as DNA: TGTGCCAGCAGCTTGCGGACTAGCGGGAGGATCTACGAGCAGTACTTC.

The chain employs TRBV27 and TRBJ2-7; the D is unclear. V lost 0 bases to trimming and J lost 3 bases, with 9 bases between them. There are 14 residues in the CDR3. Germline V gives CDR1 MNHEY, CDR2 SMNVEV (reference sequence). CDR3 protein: CASSLSPGNYEQYF. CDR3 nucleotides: TGTGCCAGCAGTTTATCCCCAGGAAACTACGAGCAGTACTTC.

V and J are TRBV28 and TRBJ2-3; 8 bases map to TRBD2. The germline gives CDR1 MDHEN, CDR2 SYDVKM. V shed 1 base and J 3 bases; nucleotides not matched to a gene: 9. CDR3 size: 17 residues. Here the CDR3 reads CASSLYTGGAVTDTQYF. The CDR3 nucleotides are TGTGCCAGCAGTTTATATACCGGGGGGGCGGTGACAGATACGCAGTATTTT. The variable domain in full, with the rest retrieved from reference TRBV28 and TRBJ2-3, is DVKVTQSSRYLVKRTGEKVFLECVQDMDHENMFWYRQDPGLGLRLIYFSYDVKMKEKGDIPEGYSVSREKKERFSLILESASTNQTSMYLCASSLYTGGAVTDTQYFGPGTRLTVL.

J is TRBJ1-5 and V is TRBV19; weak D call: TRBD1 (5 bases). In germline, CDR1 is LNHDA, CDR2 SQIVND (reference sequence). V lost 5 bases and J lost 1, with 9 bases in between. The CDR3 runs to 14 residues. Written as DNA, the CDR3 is TGTGCCAGTAGTTCTGGGGCGAGCAATCAGCCCCAGCATTTT. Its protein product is CASSSGASNQPQHF.

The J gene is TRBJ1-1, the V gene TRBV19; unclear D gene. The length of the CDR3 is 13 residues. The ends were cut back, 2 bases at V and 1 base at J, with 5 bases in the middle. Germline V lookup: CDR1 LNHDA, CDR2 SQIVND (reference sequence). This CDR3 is CASSILENTEAFF. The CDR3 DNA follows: TGTGCCAGTAGTATATTGGAGAACACTGAAGCTTTCTTT.

The CDR3 DNA reads TGTGCCAGCAGCCTCAGGGACAATGAGCAGTTCTTC. It yields the protein CASSLRDNEQFF. The rearrangement uses TRBV6-6 and TRBJ2-1; D is perhaps TRBD1 (5 bases). This CDR3 has 12 residues. Germline V CDR1 and CDR2: MNHNY, SVGAGI (reference sequence). V was trimmed by 6 bases and J by 5 bases, leaving 8 bases between them.

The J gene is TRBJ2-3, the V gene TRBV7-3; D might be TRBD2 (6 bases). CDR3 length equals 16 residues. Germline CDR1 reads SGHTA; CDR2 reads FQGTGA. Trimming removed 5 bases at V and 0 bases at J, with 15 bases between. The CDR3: CASSPSSGESTDTQYF. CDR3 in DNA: TGTGCCAGCAGCCCAAGCTCGGGGGAGAGCACAGATACGCAGTATTTT.

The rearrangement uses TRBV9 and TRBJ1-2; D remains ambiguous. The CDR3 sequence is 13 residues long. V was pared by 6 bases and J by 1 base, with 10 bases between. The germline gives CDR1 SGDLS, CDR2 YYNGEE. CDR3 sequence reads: CASTQEGNYGYTF. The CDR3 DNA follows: TGTGCCAGCACGCAAGAGGGTAACTATGGCTACACCTTC.

CDR3 bases: TGTGCCAGCAGCCTCTCCTACGAGCAGTACTTC. Translating gives CASSLSYEQYF. The chain has TRBV14 and TRBJ2-7; no reliable D call. This CDR3 region has 11 residues. V lost 4 bases to trimming and J lost 0 bases, with 1 base between them. Looked up from germline, CDR1 is SGHDN and CDR2 is FVKESK.

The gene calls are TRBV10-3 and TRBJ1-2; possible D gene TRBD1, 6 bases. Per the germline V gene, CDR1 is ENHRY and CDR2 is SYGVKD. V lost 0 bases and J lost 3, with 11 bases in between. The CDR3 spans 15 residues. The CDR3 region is CAISESAGVDYGYTF. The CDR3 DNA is TGTGCCATCAGTGAGTCTGCAGGGGTAGACTATGGCTACACCTTC.